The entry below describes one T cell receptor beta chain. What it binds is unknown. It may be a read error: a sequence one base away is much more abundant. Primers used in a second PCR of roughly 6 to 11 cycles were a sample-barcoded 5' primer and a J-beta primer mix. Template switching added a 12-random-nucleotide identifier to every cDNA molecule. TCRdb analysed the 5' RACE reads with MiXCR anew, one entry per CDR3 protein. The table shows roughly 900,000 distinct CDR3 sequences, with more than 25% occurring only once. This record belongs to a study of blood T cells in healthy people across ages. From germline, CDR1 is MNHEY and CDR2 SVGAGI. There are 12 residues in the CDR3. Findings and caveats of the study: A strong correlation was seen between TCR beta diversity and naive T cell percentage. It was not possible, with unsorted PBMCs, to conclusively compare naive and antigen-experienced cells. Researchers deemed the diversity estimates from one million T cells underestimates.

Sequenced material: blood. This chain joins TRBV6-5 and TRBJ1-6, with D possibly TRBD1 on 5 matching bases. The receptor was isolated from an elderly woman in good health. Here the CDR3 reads CAGRSGNSPLHF. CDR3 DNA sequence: TGTGCCGGCAGGTCAGGGAATTCACCCCTCCACTTT.